The 11 T cell receptor beta chains below were found in one sample sequenced in a study of T cell responses to AZD1222 COVID-19 vaccine (dated by TCRdb to 2020 to 2022). The time point tag for this specimen amounts to: baseline before first vaccination. Library method: the immunoSEQ multiplex PCR assay. This immuneACCESS table, as held by TCRdb, lists in-frame sequences with V and J called but not all clones. Of the missing ones, under half trace to an unresolved V gene in checked studies; the others have no known cause. This sample gives more than 80,000 clones in total; about nine tenths of them show up just once. The top ten hold 10% of the sample. Sequences were derived from peripheral blood, sampled on day 0 of AZD1222 vaccination. The receptors originated from an adult in good health.

This rearrangement joins TRBV28 to TRBJ2-7, with 12 positions matching TRBD2. The trim removed 7 bases at V and 2 bases at J, leaving 6 bases unmatched. The CDR3 has 15 amino acids. CDR1 is MDHEN, CDR2 SYDVKM, per germline. Here the CDR3 DNA reads TGTGCCAGCACCCCTACTAGCGGGGGGACCTACGAGCAGTACTTC. Protein sequence: CASTPTSGGTYEQYF.

V gene TRBV3-1 (or the pseudogene TRBV3-2) combines with J gene TRBJ2-4; no firm D call. Germline V gene lookup returns CDR1 LGHDT and CDR2 YNNKEL (reference sequence). The CDR3 runs 17 residues. V lost 5 bases and J 4 bases, leaving 21 bases between the germline ends. This CDR3 is CASSGFSPIQRKNIQYF. Written as DNA, the CDR3 is TGTGCCAGCAGCGGCTTTAGTCCCATTCAAAGAAAAAACATTCAGTACTTC.

Concerning this clone: This CDR3 is also generated by other DNA sequences in the sample. J is TRBJ2-5 and V is TRBV20-1, with D possibly matching TRBD2 (6 bases). The CDR3 length is 11 residues. V shed 5 bases and J shed 5 bases, with 9 bases lying between them. Germline loops: CDR1 DFQATT, CDR2 SNEGSKA (reference sequence). The CDR3 spells CSAGEVETQYF. As DNA, the CDR3 is TGCAGTGCTGGGGAGGTGGAGACCCAGTACTTC.

This clone was recorded a few times. The chain combines TRBV11-2 with TRBJ2-3, with 10 bases fitting TRBD2. Unmatched junction bases numbered 9, after V lost 5 bases and J lost 1 base. The CDR3 extends over 17 amino acids. Germline values: CDR1 SGHAT, CDR2 FQNNGV. The CDR3 sequence is CASSQRTSGQGTDTQYF. The CDR3 DNA follows: TGTGCCAGCAGCCAACGGACTAGCGGACAAGGCACAGATACGCAGTATTTT.

With regard to this clone: A read error may produce the germline difference seen at one junction end. The V call is TRBV18, the J call TRBJ2-7; D is perhaps TRBD1 or TRBD2 (5 bases each). Germline CDR1 is KGHSH and CDR2 is LQKENI. The CDR3 has 14 amino acids. The CDR3 region is CASSPVASGYAQYF. CDR3 nucleotides: TGTGCCAGCTCACCAGTAGCGTCAGGGTACGCGCAGTACTTC.

The chain employs TRBV11-2 and TRBJ2-1; TRBD2 is a possible D gene (7 bases). Between the trimmed V and J ends, which lost 5 bases and 7 bases, there was a span of 18 bases. This CDR3 contains 15 residues. Germline CDR1 reads SGHAT; CDR2 reads FQNNGV. CDR3 region: CASSLTGGALNEQFF. The DNA for the CDR3 is TGTGCCAGCAGCCTAACTGGGGGGGCGCTTAATGAGCAGTTCTTC.

This clone was counted once. The chain has TRBV19 and TRBJ1-1; D may be TRBD1 (6 bases). The CDR3 extends over 14 amino acids. The ends were cut back, 3 bases at V and 6 bases at J, with 14 bases in the middle. CDR1 is LNHDA, CDR2 SQIVND, per germline (reference sequence). CDR3 coding DNA: TGTGCCAGTAGTATGGGGGCGCTGAGGCCTGAAGCTTTCTTT. Protein sequence: CASSMGALRPEAFF.

V usage is TRBV5-6 and J usage is TRBJ1-1; possibly TRBD1 for D (5 bases). The V end lost 2 bases, the J end lost 4 bases, and 6 bases lay between the germline ends. CDR1 is SGHDT, CDR2 YYEEEE, per germline. The CDR3 is 12 amino acids. The CDR3 coding sequence is TGTGCCAGCAGCTTCAGGGCCACTGAAGCTTTCTTT. Its translation: CASSFRATEAFF.

CDR3 nucleotides: TGTGCCAGCTCAATTTCTACAGGGGCTAATGAAAAACTGTTTTTT. It codes for CASSISTGANEKLFF. The chain recombines TRBV18 with TRBJ1-4, with TRBD1 matching over 7 bases. After removal of 5 bases from V and 3 bases from J, the junction contained 6 bases not matched to a gene. CDR1 is KGHSH, CDR2 LQKENI, per germline. The CDR3 is made up of 15 amino acids.

This clone was seen a single time. V is TRBV5-1 and J is TRBJ2-3; D is possibly TRBD2 (6 bases). The CDR3 sequence is 15 residues long. CDR1 and CDR2 (germline): SGHRS, YFSETQ. V lost 0 bases and J 2 bases, leaving 10 bases between the germline ends. CDR3 loop: CASSLDGGTTDTQYF. The CDR3 coding sequence is TGCGCCAGCAGCTTGGACGGCGGGACCACAGATACGCAGTATTTT.

This clone was detected only a few times. The rearrangement uses TRBV5-4 and TRBJ1-2; TRBD1 matches at 7 bases. V lost 4 bases, J lost 2 bases, and 5 bases stayed unmatched. Germline CDR1 SGHNT, CDR2 YYREEE (reference sequence). The CDR3 runs to 14 residues. The CDR3 spells CASSPTGQNYGYTF. The CDR3 bases are TGTGCCAGCAGCCCGACGGGACAGAACTATGGCTACACCTTC.